This TCR beta chain was recovered during a study of T cells after yellow fever vaccination. Via MiXCR, TCRdb re-called the 5' RACE reads, giving one row per CDR3 protein. The table includes 250,000 or so distinct CDR3 sequences, over 3% detected once. CDR1 is SGHAT and CDR2 is FQDESV in the germline V gene (reference sequence). V lost 5 bases, J lost 4 bases, and 13 bases lay in between. The CDR3 sequence is 14 residues long. This clonotype has at least ten counts. The source material was PBMCs, sampled 15 days after the yellow fever booster vaccination. This chain uses TRBV11-1 with TRBJ2-3; D call uncertain. This receptor was obtained from a young man who received the YFV17D yellow fever vaccine. In DNA form, the CDR3 reads TGTGCCAGCAGCCCAATGAGGTCCTCAGATACGCAGTATTTT. Translating it yields CASSPMRSSDTQYF.